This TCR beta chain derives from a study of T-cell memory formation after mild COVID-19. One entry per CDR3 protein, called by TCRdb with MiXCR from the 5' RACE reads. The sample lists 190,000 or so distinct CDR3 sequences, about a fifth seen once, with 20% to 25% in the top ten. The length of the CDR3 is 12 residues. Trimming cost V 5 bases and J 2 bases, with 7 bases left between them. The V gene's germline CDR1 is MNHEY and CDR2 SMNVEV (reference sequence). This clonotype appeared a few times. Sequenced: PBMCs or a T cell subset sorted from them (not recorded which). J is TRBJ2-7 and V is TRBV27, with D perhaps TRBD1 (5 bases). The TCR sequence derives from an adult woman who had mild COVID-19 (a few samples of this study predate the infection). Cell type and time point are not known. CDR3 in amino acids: CASSGAPYEQYF. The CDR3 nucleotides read TGTGCCAGCAGTGGGGCACCCTACGAGCAGTACTTC.